This entry lists 6 T cell receptor beta chains sequenced from one sample in a study of beta chain features in type 1 diabetes. Since all of the isolated RNA was reverse transcribed, expressed TCRB transcripts were what got sequenced. Clones were sequenced by immunoSEQ multiplex PCR, and TCRdb holds only the in-frame ones, with some missing. The repertoire holds 250,000 to 350,000 clones, approximately 10% seen once, with about 0.015% in the top ten. The sample taken for sequencing was naive CD4+ T cells from blood. The origin of the receptors is a woman in her twenties or thirties in good health.

This sequence joins TRBV5-1 and TRBJ2-1; 8 bases are a match to TRBD1. From germline, CDR1 is SGHRS and CDR2 YFSETQ. With 7 bases clipped from V and 6 bases from J, the junction kept 12 bases outside the gene matches. The CDR3 runs 15 residues. The CDR3 nucleotides are TGCGCCAGCTCCCCGGGACAGGTGATAGGCAATGAGCAGTTCTTC. This codes for CASSPGQVIGNEQFF. Together with reference TRBV5-1 and TRBJ2-1, the CDR3 gives the full variable domain: KAGVTQTPRYLIKTRGQQVTLSCSPISGHRSVSWYQQTPGQGLQFLFEYFSETQRNKGNFPGRFSGRQFSNSRSEMNVSTLELGDSALYLCASSPGQVIGNEQFFGPGTRLTVL.

This clone was counted only a few times. This chain links TRBV2 with TRBJ2-3; D might be TRBD2 (5 bases). The CDR3 spans 15 residues. The V gene's germline CDR1 is SNHLY and CDR2 FYNNEI. V was pared by 5 bases and J by 6 bases, with 18 bases between. The CDR3 nucleotides are TGTGCCAGCAGTTCTGGAGGAGGTTCGGCGGATACGCAGTATTTT. It codes for CASSSGGGSADTQYF.

This clone turned up a few times. The rearrangement uses TRBV6-6 and TRBJ2-1, with D tentatively TRBD2 (6 bases). The CDR3 extends over 13 amino acids. Germline-derived CDR1 and CDR2 are MNHNY and SVGAGI (reference sequence). V lost 2 bases and J 10 bases, leaving 12 bases between the germline ends. This chain's CDR3 is CASSYPAREEQFF. The CDR3 DNA reads as TGTGCCAGCAGTTACCCTGCCCGGGAGGAGCAGTTCTTC.

V and J are TRBV7-6 and TRBJ1-1, with a tentative D call TRBD1 (6 bases). Germline V gene data show CDR1 as SGHVS and CDR2 as FNYEAQ. V lost 7 bases, J lost 0 bases, and 21 bases lay in between. This CDR3 region has 17 residues. CDR3 in amino acids: CASTKGGGKYMNTEAFF. CDR3 bases: TGTGCCAGCACCAAAGGGGGGGGCAAATACATGAACACTGAAGCTTTCTTT.

This clone has just a few counts. This sequence joins TRBV11-2 and TRBJ2-7, with D possibly TRBD1 on 6 matching bases. From germline, CDR1 is SGHAT and CDR2 FQNNGV. The V gene lost 0 bases and the J gene lost 0 bases, with 15 bases spanning the gap. The CDR3 loop spans 17 amino acids. CDR3 sequence (DNA): TGTGCCAGCAGCTTAGAAGGGGACACCTTAATCTCCTACGAGCAGTACTTC. Translation: CASSLEGDTLISYEQYF.

The chain couples TRBV2 to TRBJ2-7; 11 nucleotides agree with TRBD2. The V segment lost 5 bases and the J segment 1 base; nucleotides outside the gene matches: 4. The CDR3 contains 15 residues. CDR1 and CDR2 (germline): SNHLY, FYNNEI. The CDR3 nucleotides are TGTGCCAGCAGTATCCTAGCGGGAGGTTCCTACGAGCAGTACTTC. This translates into CASSILAGGSYEQYF. Full variable domain (missing parts from reference TRBV2 and TRBJ2-7): EPEVTQTPSHQVTQMGQEVILRCVPISNHLYFYWYRQILGQKVEFLVSFYNNEISEKSEIFDDQFSVERPDGSNFTLKIRSTKLEDSAMYFCASSILAGGSYEQYFGPGTRLTVT.